This T cell receptor beta chain comes out of a study of regulatory T cells in long-lasting Graves disease. This clonotype was counted between two and nine times. Time point specified: newly diagnosed GD, antithyroid drugs for less than 3 months. With RNA extracted from PBMCs as input, the TCR library was made. iRepertoire HTBI primers and Arm-PCR of CDR3 regions built TCR beta libraries. TCRdb redid the calling of the multiplex PCR reads with MiXCR, one entry per CDR3 protein. The repertoire holds about 320,000 distinct CDR3 sequences, with over 15% as singletons. The input for sequencing was peripheral blood mononuclear cells (PBMCs), taken at new diagnosis, from a patient treated with antithyroid drugs. The receptor comes from a female donor with Graves disease.

CDR3 sequence reads: CASSAGQGGRGETQYF. CDR3 in DNA: TGTGCCAGCAGCGCCGGGCAGGGGGGAAGAGGAGAGACCCAGTACTTC. The chain employs TRBV7-2 and TRBJ2-5; D possibly corresponds to TRBD1 (7 bases). This CDR3 has 16 amino acids. V was cut by 5 bases and J by 4 bases, with 20 bases left in between. Germline-derived CDR1 and CDR2 are SGHTA and FQGNSA.